Each of the 12 T cell receptor beta chains below was sequenced from the same sample in a study of long-term antiretroviral therapy in people with HIV. A v3.0 immunoSEQ assay was performed at survey level. Only in-frame clones appear in the TCRdb table, and some are missing; sequencing was by immunoSEQ multiplex PCR. In the table there are roughly 16,000 clones, over 75% of which are singletons. The starting material was unsorted PBMCs, obtained 0.3 years after starting antiretroviral therapy. The receptor set was obtained from a man aged 18 to 29 with HIV.

About this clone itself: The germline gene is not matched at one end of the junction; a read error may be the cause. The chain has TRBV7-7 and TRBJ2-2; 11 bases match TRBD1. Germline V gives CDR1 SSHAT, CDR2 FNYEAQ (reference sequence). This CDR3 has 16 residues. Here the CDR3 reads CASRTGQGANTGELFF. The DNA of the CDR3 is TGTGCTAGCAGGACGGGACAGGGGGCGAACACCGGGGAGCTGTTTTTT.

With respect to this clone: One end of the junction varies from germline; a read error may be responsible. The rearrangement joins TRBV15 to TRBJ2-3; TRBD2 matches 8 bases. Germline assignment: CDR1 LNHNV and CDR2 YYDKDF (reference sequence). The CDR3 length is 13 residues. The CDR3 loop is CATSGGPGLDLHF. Here the CDR3 DNA reads TGTGCCACCAGCGGGGGGCCGGGACTAGATCTTCATTTT.

Here the CDR3 DNA reads TGTGCCAGCAGCTGGCCGAAGAGACAGGGTTCGACTGAGCAGTTCTTC. It yields the protein CASSWPKRQGSTEQFF. The chain combines TRBV7-9 with TRBJ2-1; TRBD1 aligns across 7 bases. J was trimmed by 9 bases and V by 4 bases; bases with no gene match: 15. In germline, CDR1 is SEHNR, CDR2 FQNEAQ (reference sequence). The CDR3 loop spans 16 amino acids.

The chain combines TRBV29-1 with TRBJ1-2; D is unresolved. The ends were cut back, 1 base at V and 4 bases at J, with 13 bases in the middle. The CDR3 runs to 14 residues. Per germline, CDR1 SQVTM and CDR2 ANQGSEA. The CDR3: CSVEAPGRIYGYTF. The CDR3 DNA sequence: TGCAGCGTTGAAGCTCCTGGTCGGATCTATGGCTACACCTTC.

The V and J genes are TRBV7-6 and TRBJ1-1; perhaps TRBD1 as D (5 bases). V was clipped by 5 bases and J by 8 bases, with 12 bases between them. Looked up from germline, CDR1 is SGHVS and CDR2 is FNYEAQ. CDR3 length: 12 residues. CDR3 sequence: CASSTATAEAFF. The CDR3 region has the DNA TGTGCCAGCAGCACCGCGACAGCGGAAGCTTTCTTT.

V and J are TRBV6-1 and TRBJ1-1, with 7 bases lining up with TRBD1. The CDR3 runs 19 residues. Germline loops: CDR1 MNHNS, CDR2 SASEGT. After removal of 0 bases from V and 7 bases from J, the junction contained 20 bases not matched to a gene. The DNA of the CDR3 is TGTGCCAGCAGTGAAGCGCTTCTCTATAGGGGGCTTCATCGTAGTGAAGCTTTCTTT. This encodes CASSEALLYRGLHRSEAFF.

The V and J genes are TRBV11-2 and TRBJ1-2; D gene uncertain. There are 15 residues in the CDR3. The germline gives CDR1 SGHAT, CDR2 FQNNGV. V gave up 1 base and J gave up 1 base, with 10 bases separating them. The CDR3 nucleotides are TGTGCCAGCAGCTTAGCTGCGGGGAGTAACTATGGCTACACCTTC. This codes for CASSLAAGSNYGYTF.

The CDR3 loop is CASRTGDTGELFF. The DNA of the CDR3 is TGTGCCAGCAGGACAGGGGACACCGGGGAGCTGTTTTTT. V and J are TRBV6-4 and TRBJ2-2, with 8 bases fitting TRBD1. The germline CDR1 and CDR2 sequences are MRHNA and SNTAGT. CDR3 length equals 13 residues. V was pared by 6 bases and J by 3 bases, with 0 bases of the junction left unmatched.

The chain has TRBV27 and TRBJ1-2; unclear D gene. CDR3 length: 15 amino acids. Germline lookup yields CDR1 MNHEY and CDR2 SMNVEV (reference sequence). Trimming took 8 bases from V and 3 from J, leaving 19 bases between them. The CDR3 DNA is TGTGCCAGCTCGCGGTTGGACGACTTTCACTATGGCTACACCTTC. This translates into CASSRLDDFHYGYTF.

This chain joins TRBV15 and TRBJ2-6; the D is unclear. The germline V and J ends were trimmed by 0 bases and 2 bases, with 2 bases remaining between them. This CDR3 is 14 amino acids long. Germline CDR1 is LNHNV and CDR2 is YYDKDF (reference sequence). The CDR3 bases are TGTGCCACCAGCAGAGATACTGGGGCCAACGTCCTGACTTTC. This translates into CATSRDTGANVLTF.

The V call is TRBV5-1, the J call TRBJ1-3; 10 bases line up with TRBD1. There are 13 residues in the CDR3. CDR1 SGHRS and CDR2 YFSETQ come from the germline V gene. The V segment lost 9 bases and the J segment 2 bases; nucleotides outside the gene matches: 2. In DNA, the CDR3 is TGCGCCATCGGGACAGGGGCTGGAAACACCATATATTTT. Translated: CAIGTGAGNTIYF. The whole variable domain, filled in from reference TRBV5-1 and TRBJ1-3, reads KAGVTQTPRYLIKTRGQQVTLSCSPISGHRSVSWYQQTPGQGLQFLFEYFSETQRNKGNFPGRFSGRQFSNSRSEMNVSTLELGDSALYLCAIGTGAGNTIYFGEGSWLTVV.

For the CDR3, the DNA is TGTGCCAGCAGCTCCTCCCCTGGACTTGTTGAGAGCACTGAAGCTTTCTTT. Encoded protein: CASSSSPGLVESTEAFF. The V and J genes are TRBV7-6 and TRBJ1-1; D not certain. V was pared by 4 bases and J by 4 bases, with 22 bases between. The CDR3 has 17 amino acids. CDR1 SGHVS and CDR2 FNYEAQ come from the germline V gene.